Below are 9 T cell receptor beta chains sequenced from a single sample in a study of radiotherapy plus CTLA-4 blockade in lung cancer. The table came from immunoSEQ multiplex PCR; TCRdb's copy has only in-frame clones and leaves some out. The sample lists 90,000 to 100,000 clones, roughly 80% seen once, with roughly 23% in the top ten. The sequencing here drew on peripheral blood, taken from a patient treated with radiotherapy plus ipilimumab. The origin of the receptors is a human donor with non-small cell lung cancer that progressed on radiotherapy plus ipilimumab.

The chain carries TRBV11-2 and TRBJ2-4; D not certain. The CDR3 is 12 amino acids. In germline, CDR1 is SGHAT, CDR2 FQNNGV. The ends were cut back, 1 base at V and 9 bases at J, with 7 bases in the middle. Written as DNA, the CDR3 is TGTGCCAGCAGCTTAGTCGGTGTCATTCAGTACTTC. This translates into CASSLVGVIQYF.

The rearrangement links TRBV7-9 to TRBJ2-5; D assignment may be TRBD1 or TRBD2 (5 bases each). Per germline, CDR1 SEHNR and CDR2 FQNEAQ (reference sequence). CDR3 length: 17 residues. V lost 1 base and J lost 2, with 17 bases in between. The CDR3 reads CASSLGSGTKLQETQYF. The CDR3 nucleotides are TGTGCCAGCAGCTTAGGGTCTGGGACCAAGTTACAAGAGACCCAGTACTTC.

This chain connects TRBV28 to TRBJ2-7; D possibly corresponds to TRBD1 (5 bases). CDR1 MDHEN and CDR2 SYDVKM come from the germline V gene. This CDR3 has 12 residues. V was cut by 3 bases and J by 3 bases, with 6 bases left in between. The CDR3 region has the DNA TGTGCCAGCAGTTTTGACAGCTACGAGCAGTACTTC. Its translation is CASSFDSYEQYF.

The J gene is TRBJ1-2, the V gene TRBV5-4; a possible D gene is TRBD1 (6 bases). This CDR3 is built from 14 residues. The V gene's germline CDR1 is SGHNT and CDR2 YYREEE (reference sequence). The ends were cut back, 1 base at V and 8 bases at J, with 15 bases in the middle. The CDR3 loop is CASSLISGVGGYTF. The CDR3 DNA follows: TGTGCCAGCAGCTTGATCTCAGGGGTAGGGGGCTACACCTTC.

This chain connects TRBV5-6 to TRBJ2-7; 8 bases map to TRBD2. CDR1 SGHDT and CDR2 YYEEEE come from the germline V gene. This CDR3 is built from 13 residues. V lost 2 bases and J lost 7; bases outside the gene matches: 5. Written as DNA, the CDR3 is TGTGCCAGCAGCTTAGCGGGAGCACAAGAGCAGTACTTC. As protein: CASSLAGAQEQYF.

This chain uses TRBV11-2 with TRBJ2-3, with D unresolved. V lost 1 base to trimming and J lost 2 bases, with 10 bases between them. This CDR3 contains 15 residues. Germline V gene sequence: CDR1 SGHAT, CDR2 FQNNGV. CDR3 residues: CASSLVGVLTDTQYF. The CDR3 DNA sequence: TGTGCCAGCAGCTTAGTCGGCGTCCTCACAGATACGCAGTATTTT.

The chain couples TRBV28 to TRBJ2-1, with 9 nucleotides matching TRBD2. In germline, CDR1 is MDHEN, CDR2 SYDVKM. Germline trimming cut 2 bases from V and 3 bases from J; bases unmatched to any gene: 2. The CDR3 sequence is 15 residues long. The CDR3 DNA reads TGTGCCAGCAGTTTAATTAGCGGGAGCTACAATGAGCAGTTCTTC. Its translation: CASSLISGSYNEQFF. The whole variable domain, remainder taken from reference TRBV28 and TRBJ2-1, is DVKVTQSSRYLVKRTGEKVFLECVQDMDHENMFWYRQDPGLGLRLIYFSYDVKMKEKGDIPEGYSVSREKKERFSLILESASTNQTSMYLCASSLISGSYNEQFFGPGTRLTVL.

Of note for this clone: Its ends do not fully match the called genes, so a read error is possible. The identical CDR3 is also encoded by other nucleotide sequences in the sample. This sequence joins TRBV29-1 and TRBJ2-5; the D gene is possibly TRBD1 (6 bases). CDR3 length equals 12 residues. Germline-derived CDR1 and CDR2 are SQVTM and ANQGSEA. The CDR3 bases are TGCAGTGTTGGGTCCAGGGGAGAGACCCAGTACTTC. Protein product: CSVGSRGETQYF.

V is TRBV28 and J is TRBJ2-6; D not certain. The length of the CDR3 is 15 residues. The ends were cut back, 6 bases at V and 0 bases at J, with 9 bases in the middle. Germline-derived CDR1 and CDR2 are MDHEN and SYDVKM. CDR3 in amino acids: CASSPDNSGANVLTF. Here the CDR3 DNA reads TGTGCCAGCAGCCCTGACAACTCTGGGGCCAACGTCCTGACTTTC.